This T cell receptor beta chain emerged from a study of blood T cell repertoires in COVID-19. V lost 0 bases and J lost 9; bases outside the gene matches: 4. The CDR3 length is 15 residues. The germline V gene has CDR1 SGHNT and CDR2 YENEEA. In the authors' workflow: Estimation of nucleated cell counts relied on the amplification of reference gene primers. Profiling relied on immunoSEQ multiplex PCR, and the TCRdb table lists in-frame clones only, not all of them. The D gene and trimming were derived from the DNA, and the V and J assignments and clone size from that table. This table has under 450,000 clones, about 86% appearing once.

Sequenced sample: peripheral blood. The origin of this receptor is a woman aged 55-69 years with COVID-19, enrolled during active disease. The V call is TRBV11-3, the J call TRBJ1-6; 8 bases are shared with TRBD1. CDR3 sequence reads: CASSLEQGGSSPLHF. The CDR3 nucleotides are TGTGCCAGCAGCTTAGAACAGGGGGGAAGTTCACCCCTCCACTTT.